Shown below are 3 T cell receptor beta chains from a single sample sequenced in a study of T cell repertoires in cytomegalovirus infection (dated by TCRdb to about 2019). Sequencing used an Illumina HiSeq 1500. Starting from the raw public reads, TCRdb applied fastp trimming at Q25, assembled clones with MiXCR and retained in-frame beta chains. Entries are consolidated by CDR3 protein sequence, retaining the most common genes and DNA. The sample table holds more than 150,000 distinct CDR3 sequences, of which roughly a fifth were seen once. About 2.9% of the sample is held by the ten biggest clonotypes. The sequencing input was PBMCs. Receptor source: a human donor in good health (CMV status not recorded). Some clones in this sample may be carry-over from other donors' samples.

CDR3 in amino acids: CASSQGYQPQHF. The CDR3 DNA reads TGTGCCAGCAGCCAGGGTTATCAGCCCCAGCATTTT. The V and J genes are TRBV12-3 or TRBV12-4 and TRBJ1-5; possible D gene TRBD1, 5 bases. With 6 bases removed from V and 5 bases from J, the gap between germline ends came to 8 bases. The CDR3 has 12 residues.

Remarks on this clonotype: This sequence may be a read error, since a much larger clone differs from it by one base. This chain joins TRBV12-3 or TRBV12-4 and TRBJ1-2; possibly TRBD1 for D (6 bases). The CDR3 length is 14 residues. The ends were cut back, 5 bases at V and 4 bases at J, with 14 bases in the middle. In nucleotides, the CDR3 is TGTGCCAGCAGTAGCGGGACAATTAGCTATGGCTACACCTTC. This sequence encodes CASSSGTISYGYTF.

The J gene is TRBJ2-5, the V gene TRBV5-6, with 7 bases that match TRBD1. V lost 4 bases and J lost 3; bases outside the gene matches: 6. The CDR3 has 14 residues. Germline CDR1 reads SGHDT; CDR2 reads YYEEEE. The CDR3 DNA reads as TGTGCCAGCAGCCCGGTTACAGGGGAAGAGACCCAGTACTTC. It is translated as CASSPVTGEETQYF.